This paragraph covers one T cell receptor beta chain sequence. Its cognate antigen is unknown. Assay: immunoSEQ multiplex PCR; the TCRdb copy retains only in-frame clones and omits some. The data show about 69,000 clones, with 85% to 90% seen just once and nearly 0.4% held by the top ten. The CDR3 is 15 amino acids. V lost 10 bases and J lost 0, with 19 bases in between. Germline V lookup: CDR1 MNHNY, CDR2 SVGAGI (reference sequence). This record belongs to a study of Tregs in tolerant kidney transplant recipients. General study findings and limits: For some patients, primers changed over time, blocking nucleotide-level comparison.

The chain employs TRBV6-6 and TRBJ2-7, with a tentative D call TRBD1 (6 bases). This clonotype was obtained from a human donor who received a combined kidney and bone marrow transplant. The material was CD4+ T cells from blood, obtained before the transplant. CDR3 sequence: CATKGDRPTSYEQYF. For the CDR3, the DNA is TGTGCCACCAAAGGAGACAGGCCGACCTCCTACGAGCAGTACTTC.